This T cell receptor (beta chain) was captured by sequencing in a study of T cells in Graves' hyperthyroidism and ophthalmopathy. Regions amplified from RNA transcripts were the TCR beta CDR3 regions. The HTBI primer set was used in a first-round RT-PCR of the TCR CDR3. Each CDR3 protein is one row after TCRdb ran MiXCR on the multiplex PCR reads. The sample has nearly 750,000 distinct CDR3 sequences, 35% seen once. This clonotype was recorded once. Antigen specificity is unknown. Aged 18 to 65, the patients had hyperthyroidism that was newly diagnosed and had lasted under 2 months. The CDR3 is 14 residues long. Germline assignment: CDR1 SGHTA and CDR2 FQGTGA. The V gene lost 4 bases and the J gene lost 6 bases, with 10 bases spanning the gap. Regarding the study as a whole: Ophthalmopathy was told apart from stable hyperthyroidism by a 13 V-J model. Appearing also in blood were most of the thyroid clonotypes expanded above 0.001. With a median lead of approximately 6.4 months before onset, the model predicted ophthalmopathy.

Material for sequencing was blood. The gene calls are TRBV7-3 and TRBJ1-6, with TRBD1 as a possible D gene (6 bases). This sequence was found in a woman aged 40 to 50 with Graves' hyperthyroidism. The CDR3 loop reads CASSSGQLNSPLHF. Here the CDR3 DNA reads TGTGCCAGCAGCTCCGGACAGCTTAATTCACCCCTCCACTTT.